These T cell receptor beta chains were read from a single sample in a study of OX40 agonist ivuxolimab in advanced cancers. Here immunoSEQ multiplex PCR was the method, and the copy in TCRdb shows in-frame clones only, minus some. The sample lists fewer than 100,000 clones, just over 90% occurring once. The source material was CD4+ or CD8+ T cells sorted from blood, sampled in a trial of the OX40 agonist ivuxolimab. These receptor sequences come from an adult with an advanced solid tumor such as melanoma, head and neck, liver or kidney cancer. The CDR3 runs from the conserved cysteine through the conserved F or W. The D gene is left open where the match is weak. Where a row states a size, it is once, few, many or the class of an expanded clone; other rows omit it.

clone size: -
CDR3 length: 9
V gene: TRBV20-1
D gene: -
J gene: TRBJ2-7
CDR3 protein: CSASARQYF
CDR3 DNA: TGCAGTGCTAGCGCCCGGCAGTACTTC

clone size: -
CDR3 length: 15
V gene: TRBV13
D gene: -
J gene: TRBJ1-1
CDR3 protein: CASSQETGVGAEAFF
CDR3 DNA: TGTGCCAGCAGTCAGGAGACGGGGGTAGGAGCTGAAGCTTTCTTT

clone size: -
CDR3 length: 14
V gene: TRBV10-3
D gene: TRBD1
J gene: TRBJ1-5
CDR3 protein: CAISGGGGLEPQHF
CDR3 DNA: TGTGCCATCAGTGGGGGAGGGGGCTTGGAGCCCCAGCATTTT

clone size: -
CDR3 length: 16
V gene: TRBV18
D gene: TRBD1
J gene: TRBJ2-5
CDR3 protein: CASSPYRTGAQETQYF
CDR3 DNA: TGTGCCAGCTCACCCTACCGGACAGGAGCCCAAGAGACCCAGTACTTC

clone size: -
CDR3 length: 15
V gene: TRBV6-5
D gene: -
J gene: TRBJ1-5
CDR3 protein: CASSRFGLSNQPQHF
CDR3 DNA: TGTGCCAGCAGTCGCTTTGGGCTTAGCAATCAGCCCCAGCATTTT

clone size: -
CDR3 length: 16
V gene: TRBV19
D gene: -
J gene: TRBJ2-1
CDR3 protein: CASSIVKPSSYNEQFF
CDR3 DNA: TGTGCCAGTAGTATAGTAAAGCCTAGCTCCTACAATGAGCAGTTCTTC

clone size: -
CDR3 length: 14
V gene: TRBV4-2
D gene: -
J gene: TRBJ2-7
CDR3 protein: CASSPRDTAVVQYF
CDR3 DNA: TGTGCCAGCAGCCCCCGGGACACCGCCGTAGTGCAGTACTTC

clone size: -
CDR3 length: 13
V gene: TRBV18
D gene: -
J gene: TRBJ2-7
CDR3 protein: CASSPRVAYEQYF
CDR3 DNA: TGTGCCAGCTCCCCGAGGGTGGCCTACGAGCAGTACTTC

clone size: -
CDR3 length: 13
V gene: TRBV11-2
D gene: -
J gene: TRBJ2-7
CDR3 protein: CASSLVAAYEQYF
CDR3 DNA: TGTGCCAGCAGCCTAGTGGCCGCCTACGAGCAGTACTTC

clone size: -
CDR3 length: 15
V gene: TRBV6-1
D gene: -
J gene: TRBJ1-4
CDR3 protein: CASRGGRGTNEKLFF
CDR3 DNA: TGTGCCAGCAGGGGAGGTCGGGGAACTAATGAAAAACTGTTTTTT

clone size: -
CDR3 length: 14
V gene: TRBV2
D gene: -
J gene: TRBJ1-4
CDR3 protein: CASRRAGVNEKLFF
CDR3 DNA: TGTGCCAGCAGACGGGCAGGGGTTAATGAAAAACTGTTTTTT

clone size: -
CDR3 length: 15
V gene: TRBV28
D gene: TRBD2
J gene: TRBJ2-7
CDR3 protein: CASSLRLAGTYEQYF
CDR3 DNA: TGTGCCAGCAGTTTAAGACTAGCGGGTACCTACGAGCAGTACTTC

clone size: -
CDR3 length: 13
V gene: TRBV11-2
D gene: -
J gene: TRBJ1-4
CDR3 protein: CASSFVTGEKLFF
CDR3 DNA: TGTGCCAGCAGCTTTGTAACAGGGGAAAAACTGTTTTTT

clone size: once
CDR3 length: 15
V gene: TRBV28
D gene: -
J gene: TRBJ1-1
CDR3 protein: CASRRAQDRNTEAFF
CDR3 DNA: TGTGCCAGCAGGCGAGCTCAGGACAGAAACACTGAAGCTTTCTTT

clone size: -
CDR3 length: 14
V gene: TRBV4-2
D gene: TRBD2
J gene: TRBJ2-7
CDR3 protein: CASSQPTSGSEQYF
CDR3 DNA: TGTGCCAGCAGCCAACCCACTAGCGGGAGCGAGCAGTACTTC

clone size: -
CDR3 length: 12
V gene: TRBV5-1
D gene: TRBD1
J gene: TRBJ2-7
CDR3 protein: CASSFNGQGALF
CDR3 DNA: TGCGCCAGCAGCTTTAACGGACAGGGGGCCTTATTC

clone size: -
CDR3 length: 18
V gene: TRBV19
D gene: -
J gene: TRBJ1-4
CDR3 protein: CASSVRRDSRPTDEKLFF
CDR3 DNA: TGTGCCAGTAGTGTACGACGGGACTCTCGACCTACGGATGAAAAACTGTTTTTT

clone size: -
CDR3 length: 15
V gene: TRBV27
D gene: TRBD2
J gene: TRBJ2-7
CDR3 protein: CASSLGTSGVYEQYF
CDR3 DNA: TGTGCCAGCAGTTTGGGGACTAGCGGGGTCTACGAGCAGTACTTC

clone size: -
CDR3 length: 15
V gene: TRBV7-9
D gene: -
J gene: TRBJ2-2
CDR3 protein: CASSPQVSFGGELFF
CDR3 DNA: TGTGCCAGCAGCCCCCAGGTGTCATTCGGCGGGGAGCTGTTTTTT

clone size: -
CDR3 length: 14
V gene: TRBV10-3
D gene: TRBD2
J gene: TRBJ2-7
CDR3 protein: CASRTSGPSYEQYF
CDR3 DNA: TGTGCCAGCAGGACTAGCGGGCCGTCCTACGAGCAGTACTTC

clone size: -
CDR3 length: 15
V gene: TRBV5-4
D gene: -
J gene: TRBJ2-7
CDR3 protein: CASSIPGTSSYEQYF
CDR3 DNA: TGTGCCAGCAGCATACCCGGGACATCTTCCTACGAGCAGTACTTC

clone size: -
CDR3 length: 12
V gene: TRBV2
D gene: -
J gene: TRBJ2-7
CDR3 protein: CASSVLGNLQYF
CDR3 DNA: TGTGCCAGCAGTGTCCTAGGGAATTTGCAGTACTTC

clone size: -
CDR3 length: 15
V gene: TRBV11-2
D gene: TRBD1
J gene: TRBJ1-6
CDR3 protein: CASSTRQGNNSPLHF
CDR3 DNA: TGTGCCAGCAGCACGAGACAGGGAAATAATTCACCCCTCCACTTT

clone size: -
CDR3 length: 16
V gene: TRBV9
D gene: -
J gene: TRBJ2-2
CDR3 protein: CASSWSEAGNTGELFF
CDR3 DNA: TGTGCCAGCAGCTGGTCGGAGGCGGGGAACACCGGGGAGCTGTTTTTT

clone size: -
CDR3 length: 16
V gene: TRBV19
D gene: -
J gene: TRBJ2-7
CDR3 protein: CASSIDLGRVESEQYF
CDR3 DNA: TGTGCCAGTAGTATAGATCTTGGCAGGGTCGAATCCGAGCAGTACTTC

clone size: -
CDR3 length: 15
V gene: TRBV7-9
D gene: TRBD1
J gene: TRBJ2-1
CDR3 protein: CASSRQGSASNEQFF
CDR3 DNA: TGTGCCAGCAGTAGACAGGGGAGTGCGAGTAATGAGCAGTTCTTC

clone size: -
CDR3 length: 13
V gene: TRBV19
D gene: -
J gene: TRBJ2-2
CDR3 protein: CAIGSLNTGELFF
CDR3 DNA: TGTGCCATCGGAAGCCTTAACACCGGGGAGCTGTTTTTT

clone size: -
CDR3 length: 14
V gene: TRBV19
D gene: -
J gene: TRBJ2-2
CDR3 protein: CASRTYSDTGELFF
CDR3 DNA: TGTGCCAGTAGGACATATTCGGACACCGGGGAGCTGTTTTTT